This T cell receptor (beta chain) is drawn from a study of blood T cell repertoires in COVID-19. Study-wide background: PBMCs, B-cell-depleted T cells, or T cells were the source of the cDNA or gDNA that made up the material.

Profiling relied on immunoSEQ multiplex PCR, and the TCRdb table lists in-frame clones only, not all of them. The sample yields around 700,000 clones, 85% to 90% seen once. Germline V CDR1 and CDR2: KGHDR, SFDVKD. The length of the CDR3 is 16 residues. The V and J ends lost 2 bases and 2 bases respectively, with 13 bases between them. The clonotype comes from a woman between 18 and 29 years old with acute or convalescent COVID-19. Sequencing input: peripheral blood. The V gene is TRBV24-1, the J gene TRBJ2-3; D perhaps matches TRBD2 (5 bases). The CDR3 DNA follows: TGTGCCACCAGTGATTCAATTTCGGGAAACACAGATACGCAGTATTTT. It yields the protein CATSDSISGNTDTQYF.